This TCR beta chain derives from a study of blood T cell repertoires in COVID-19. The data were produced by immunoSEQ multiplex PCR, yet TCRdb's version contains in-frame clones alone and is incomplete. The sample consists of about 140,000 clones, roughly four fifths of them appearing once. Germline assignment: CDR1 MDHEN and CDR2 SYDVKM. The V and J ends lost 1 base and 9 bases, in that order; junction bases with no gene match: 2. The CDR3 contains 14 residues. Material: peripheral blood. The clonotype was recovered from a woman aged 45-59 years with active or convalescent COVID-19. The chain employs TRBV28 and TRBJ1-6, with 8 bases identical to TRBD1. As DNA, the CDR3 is TGTGCCAGCAGTTTATTCGGACAGGGTTCACCCCTCCACTTT. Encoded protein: CASSLFGQGSPLHF.